One sample yielded the 30 T cell receptor beta chains listed below, sequenced in a study of cytomegalovirus exposure and HLA in healthy donors. The study ran its PCR with 60 Vbeta and 13 Jbeta primers. Using immunoSEQ multiplex PCR, the repertoire was profiled, and TCRdb retains in-frame clones only, with some absent. The listing records 150,000 or so clones. The sequenced material came from PBMCs. Receptor source: a man aged 25 to 45 in good health and CMV-seronegative.

CDR3 bases: TGTGCCAGCAGCTTGCGGGGAAGCGGGAGTGGATACGAGCAGTACTTC. It encodes CASSLRGSGSGYEQYF. This chain joins TRBV5-4 and TRBJ2-7, with 8 bases matching TRBD2. The CDR3 has 16 amino acids. CDR1 SGHNT and CDR2 YYREEE come from the germline V gene (reference sequence). V shed 1 base, J shed 4 bases, and the junction held 10 bases outside the gene matches.

The V gene is TRBV7-2, the J gene TRBJ2-7; 13 positions match TRBD2. Germline trimming cut 1 base from V and 6 bases from J; bases unmatched to any gene: 3. This CDR3 contains 15 residues. CDR1 and CDR2 from the germline V gene are SGHTA and FQGNSA. CDR3 amino acids: CASSLGWTSGSEQYF. Here the CDR3 DNA reads TGTGCCAGCAGCTTAGGTTGGACTAGCGGGAGCGAGCAGTACTTC. Full variable domain (missing parts from reference TRBV7-2 and TRBJ2-7): GAGVSQSPSNKVTEKGKDVELRCDPISGHTALYWYRQSLGQGLEFLIYFQGNSAPDKSGLPSDRFSAERTGGSVSTLTIQRTQQEDSAVYLCASSLGWTSGSEQYFGPGTRLTVT.

CDR3 sequence: CSVLSGSTDTQYF. CDR3 in DNA: TGCAGCGTTCTTAGCGGAAGCACAGATACGCAGTATTTT. This sequence joins TRBV29-1 and TRBJ2-3, with D maybe TRBD2 (6 bases). Germline V gives CDR1 SQVTM, CDR2 ANQGSEA. The CDR3 has 13 residues. V was pared by 5 bases and J by 0 bases, with 9 bases between.

V and J are TRBV5-6 and TRBJ1-1; 7 bases line up with TRBD1. The CDR3 extends over 13 amino acids. Germline V lookup: CDR1 SGHDT, CDR2 YYEEEE. J was trimmed by 4 bases and V by 7 bases; bases with no gene match: 7. This CDR3 is CASFLRGRTEAFF. CDR3 coding DNA: TGTGCCAGCTTTTTGAGGGGGCGCACTGAAGCTTTCTTT.

The V call is TRBV4-1, the J call TRBJ2-5; TRBD1 matches at 10 bases. Germline CDR1 reads MGHRA; CDR2 reads YSYEKL. The CDR3 has 16 amino acids. V gave up 3 bases and J gave up 3 bases; unmatched junction bases: 7. CDR3 sequence: CASSQIMTGGKETQYF. In DNA form, the CDR3 reads TGCGCCAGCAGCCAGATAATGACAGGGGGCAAAGAGACCCAGTACTTC.

The chain carries TRBV27 and TRBJ2-7; the D gene is possibly TRBD2 (5 bases). Germline CDR1 reads MNHEY; CDR2 reads SMNVEV (reference sequence). Trimming removed 5 bases at V and 5 bases at J, with 16 bases between. The CDR3 loop spans 14 amino acids. The CDR3 DNA sequence: TGTGCCAGCAGTCGGGCTAGCTACATCCACGAGCAGTACTTC. This gives the protein CASSRASYIHEQYF.

The chain recombines TRBV18 with TRBJ2-5, with 12 positions matching TRBD2. V shed 6 bases, J shed 5 bases, and the junction held 7 bases outside the gene matches. Germline CDR1 and CDR2: KGHSH and LQKENI. The CDR3 consists of 15 residues. This chain's CDR3 is CASSPGLAGWETQYF. CDR3 in DNA: TGTGCCAGCTCTCCAGGACTAGCGGGATGGGAGACCCAGTACTTC.

V gene TRBV7-9 combines with J gene TRBJ1-3; D perhaps matches TRBD1 (6 bases). Germline values: CDR1 SEHNR, CDR2 FQNEAQ (reference sequence). This CDR3 has 15 residues. V shed 11 bases and J shed 3 bases, with 20 bases lying between them. CDR3 protein: CAWIGGNSIGNTIYF. The CDR3 region has the DNA TGTGCCTGGATAGGGGGAAACTCAATTGGAAACACCATATATTTT.

V is TRBV19 and J is TRBJ2-1; TRBD2 might be the D (6 bases). Between the trimmed V and J ends, which lost 2 bases and 3 bases, there was a span of 11 bases. CDR1 and CDR2 from the germline V gene are LNHDA and SQIVND (reference sequence). The CDR3 consists of 15 residues. CDR3 amino acids: CASSIWSRGYNEQFF. For the CDR3, the DNA is TGTGCCAGTAGTATATGGTCGCGGGGCTACAATGAGCAGTTCTTC.

Here the CDR3 DNA reads TGTGCCAGCAGCCTAGGGACAGCCTACGAGCAGTACTTC. It yields the protein CASSLGTAYEQYF. The chain combines TRBV7-6 with TRBJ2-7; 7 positions agree with TRBD1. Germline lookup yields CDR1 SGHVS and CDR2 FNYEAQ. The CDR3 is 13 residues long. The trim removed 5 bases at V and 2 bases at J, leaving 3 bases unmatched.

This sequence joins TRBV5-1 and TRBJ2-3; 10 bases map to TRBD2. V dropped 4 bases and J dropped 0; count of bases not matched to a gene: 5. The CDR3 extends over 16 amino acids. Germline CDR1 and CDR2: SGHRS and YFSETQ. The CDR3 nucleotides are TGCGCCAGCAGCCTTGGACTAGCGGCTAGCACAGATACGCAGTATTTT. Protein: CASSLGLAASTDTQYF. Using reference TRBV5-1 and TRBJ2-3 for the parts outside the CDR3, the full variable domain is KAGVTQTPRYLIKTRGQQVTLSCSPISGHRSVSWYQQTPGQGLQFLFEYFSETQRNKGNFPGRFSGRQFSNSRSEMNVSTLELGDSALYLCASSLGLAASTDTQYFGPGTRLTVL.

This chain joins TRBV5-6 and TRBJ2-7, with D perhaps TRBD2 (5 bases). The V and J ends lost 0 bases and 4 bases respectively, with 11 bases between them. This CDR3 spans 14 amino acids. Germline loops: CDR1 SGHDT, CDR2 YYEEEE. In nucleotides, the CDR3 is TGTGCCAGCAGCTTGGGGTCTAGGAGGTACGAGCAGTACTTC. As protein: CASSLGSRRYEQYF.

The chain carries TRBV5-1 and TRBJ1-1, with D possibly TRBD1 on 5 matching bases. This CDR3 comprises 14 residues. Between the trimmed V and J ends, which lost 0 bases and 3 bases, there was a span of 9 bases. CDR1 is SGHRS and CDR2 is YFSETQ in the germline V gene. The CDR3 sequence is CASSLGQGYTEAFF. The CDR3 coding sequence is TGCGCCAGCAGCTTGGGGCAGGGTTACACTGAAGCTTTCTTT.

V gene TRBV4-3 combines with J gene TRBJ2-2; TRBD2 agrees at 10 bases. This CDR3 comprises 18 residues. Germline CDR1 is LGHNA and CDR2 is YSLEER. The V and J ends lost 0 bases and 4 bases, in that order; junction bases with no gene match: 8. The CDR3 protein is CASSQDRSGRASTGELFF. Written as DNA, the CDR3 is TGCGCCAGCAGCCAAGATCGGAGCGGGAGGGCCAGCACCGGGGAGCTGTTTTTT.

The J gene is TRBJ1-4, the V gene TRBV18, with D possibly being TRBD1 (5 bases). The germline V gene encodes CDR1 KGHSH and CDR2 LQKENI. V was cut by 6 bases and J by 8 bases, with 19 bases left in between. CDR3 length: 15 amino acids. This CDR3 is CASSHNPDSSEKLFF. CDR3 bases: TGTGCCAGCTCCCACAATCCCGACAGCTCCGAAAAACTGTTTTTT.

This rearrangement joins TRBV2 to TRBJ1-5, with D possibly being TRBD1 (6 bases). Trimming left V 4 bases short and J 8 bases short, with 18 bases between. This CDR3 spans 15 amino acids. Germline V gene data show CDR1 as SNHLY and CDR2 as FYNNEI. The CDR3 DNA sequence: TGTGCCAGCAGTGGTAGGGCAGGGGCTGCCAAGCCCCAGCATTTT. Translating it yields CASSGRAGAAKPQHF.

The CDR3 sequence: CASSADRGHGNTIYF. CDR3 DNA: TGTGCCAGCAGCGCAGATAGGGGGCATGGAAACACCATATATTTT. The rearrangement links TRBV6-5 to TRBJ1-3, with TRBD1 identical over 7 bases. CDR1 MNHEY and CDR2 SVGAGI come from the germline V gene. The CDR3 has 15 residues. Unmatched junction bases numbered 8, after V lost 6 bases and J lost 3 bases.

The V and J genes are TRBV18 and TRBJ2-2, with 8 bases lining up with TRBD1. Per the germline V gene, CDR1 is KGHSH and CDR2 is LQKENI. V lost 5 bases to trimming and J lost 1 base; unmatched junction nucleotides: 9. CDR3 length equals 17 residues. CDR3 sequence reads: CASSSLWTGKNTGELFF. CDR3 in DNA: TGTGCCAGCTCATCCCTTTGGACAGGGAAGAACACCGGGGAGCTGTTTTTT.

The V and J genes are TRBV29-1 and TRBJ1-2; TRBD1 is a possible D gene (5 bases). Trimming took 7 bases from V and 0 from J, leaving 9 bases between them. CDR3 length: 12 residues. Germline assignment: CDR1 SQVTM and CDR2 ANQGSEA. CDR3 coding DNA: TGCAGCGGGGGGGTTTCTAACTATGGCTACACCTTC. Amino acids: CSGGVSNYGYTF.

This chain joins TRBV30 and TRBJ1-5; D is perhaps TRBD1 (6 bases). Germline CDR1 and CDR2: GTSNPN and SVGIG (reference sequence). The ends were cut back, 1 base at V and 2 bases at J, with 9 bases in the middle. CDR3 length: 14 residues. CDR3 loop: CAWSGTAGNQPQHF. CDR3 nucleotide sequence: TGTGCCTGGAGTGGGACAGCGGGCAATCAGCCCCAGCATTTT.

V gene TRBV27 combines with J gene TRBJ1-5; TRBD1 is a possible D gene (6 bases). Germline V gives CDR1 MNHEY, CDR2 SMNVEV (reference sequence). The CDR3 is made up of 14 amino acids. V was shortened by 2 bases and J by 3 bases, with 8 bases between the two germline ends. CDR3 coding DNA: TGTGCCAGCAGTTTAAGGGGACACAATCAGCCCCAGCATTTT. This encodes CASSLRGHNQPQHF.

The V call is TRBV30, the J call TRBJ2-7; 7 nucleotides match TRBD2. J lost 1 base, V lost 4 bases, and 4 bases had no gene match. This CDR3 is 13 amino acids long. Per germline, CDR1 GTSNPN and CDR2 SVGIG (reference sequence). CDR3 coding DNA: TGTGCCTGGACTGGGCGGGGGTCCTACGAGCAGTACTTC. It yields the protein CAWTGRGSYEQYF.

The V call is TRBV28, the J call TRBJ1-6; D not resolved. V was clipped by 3 bases and J by 0 bases, with 6 bases between them. CDR1 is MDHEN, CDR2 SYDVKM, per germline. The CDR3 extends over 15 amino acids. This CDR3 reads CASSFGSSYNSPLHF. Written as DNA, the CDR3 is TGTGCCAGCAGTTTCGGGAGCTCCTATAATTCACCCCTCCACTTT.

About this clone: The identical CDR3 is also encoded by other nucleotide sequences in the sample. The V and J genes are TRBV19 and TRBJ1-2, with D unclear. Looked up from germline, CDR1 is LNHDA and CDR2 is SQIVND (reference sequence). V was trimmed by 2 bases and J by 5 bases, leaving 6 bases between them. The CDR3 extends over 12 amino acids. For the CDR3, the DNA is TGTGCCAGTAGTATACCCGGGTATGGCTACACCTTC. Protein: CASSIPGYGYTF.

This chain uses TRBV5-1 with TRBJ2-5; possible D gene TRBD2, 5 bases. The J call is doubtful: the DNA matches TRBJ2-7 better. CDR3 length: 14 amino acids. CDR1 is SGHRS and CDR2 is YFSETQ in the germline V gene. CDR3 in amino acids: CASSFGMASYEQYF. The CDR3 coding sequence is TGCGCCAGCAGCTTCGGGATGGCGTCCTACGAGCAGTACTTC.

The chain recombines TRBV25-1 with TRBJ2-5; D perhaps matches TRBD2 (5 bases). Trimming removed 0 bases at V and 4 bases at J, with 12 bases between. This CDR3 is built from 15 residues. The germline gives CDR1 MGHDK, CDR2 SYGVNS. This CDR3 reads CASSEYVLGGETQYF. The CDR3, as DNA: TGTGCCAGCAGTGAATATGTTCTTGGAGGAGAGACCCAGTACTTC.

The rearrangement uses TRBV5-1 and TRBJ2-1; D is uncertain. With 5 bases removed from V and 8 bases from J, the gap between germline ends came to 17 bases. This CDR3 spans 14 amino acids. Per germline, CDR1 SGHRS and CDR2 YFSETQ. The chain's CDR3 is CASRSSSMVDEQFF. The DNA for the CDR3 is TGCGCCAGCAGAAGTTCCAGTATGGTGGATGAGCAGTTCTTC.

The J gene is TRBJ2-2, the V gene TRBV5-1; weak D call: TRBD1 (6 bases). There are 12 residues in the CDR3. Germline CDR1 reads SGHRS; CDR2 reads YFSETQ. Trimming pared 4 bases from V and 5 bases from J, leaving 6 bases between. DNA for the CDR3: TGCGCCAGCAGCCAGGGGACCGGGGAGCTGTTTTTT. Translation: CASSQGTGELFF.

The chain joins TRBV6-5 to TRBJ2-3, with D possibly being TRBD2 (5 bases). CDR3 size: 14 residues. Trimming shortened V by 8 bases and J by 2 bases, and 14 bases separated the two germline ends. Germline CDR1 reads MNHEY; CDR2 reads SVGAGI. The chain's CDR3 is CASARGRYTDTQYF. The DNA for the CDR3 is TGTGCCAGCGCGCGCGGGCGGTACACAGATACGCAGTATTTT.

J is TRBJ1-2 and V is TRBV27; the D gene is possibly TRBD1 (6 bases). This CDR3 comprises 16 residues. From germline, CDR1 is MNHEY and CDR2 SMNVEV (reference sequence). V dropped 2 bases and J dropped 8 bases, with 21 bases sitting between them. The CDR3 spells CASSLKSGRGQRGYTF. The CDR3 DNA reads as TGTGCCAGCAGTTTAAAGAGCGGGAGGGGACAAAGAGGCTACACCTTC.